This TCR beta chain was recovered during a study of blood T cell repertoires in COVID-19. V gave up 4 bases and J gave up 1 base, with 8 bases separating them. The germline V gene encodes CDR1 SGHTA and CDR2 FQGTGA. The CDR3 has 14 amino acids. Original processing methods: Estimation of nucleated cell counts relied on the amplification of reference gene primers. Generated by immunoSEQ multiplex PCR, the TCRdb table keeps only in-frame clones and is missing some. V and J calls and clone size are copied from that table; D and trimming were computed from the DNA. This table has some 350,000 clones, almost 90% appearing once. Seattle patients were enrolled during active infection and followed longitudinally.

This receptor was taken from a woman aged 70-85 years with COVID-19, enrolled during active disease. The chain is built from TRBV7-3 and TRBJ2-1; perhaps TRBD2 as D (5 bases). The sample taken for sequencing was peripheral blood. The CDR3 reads CASSSGKSYNEQFF. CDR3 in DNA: TGTGCCAGCAGCTCCGGGAAATCCTACAATGAGCAGTTCTTC.